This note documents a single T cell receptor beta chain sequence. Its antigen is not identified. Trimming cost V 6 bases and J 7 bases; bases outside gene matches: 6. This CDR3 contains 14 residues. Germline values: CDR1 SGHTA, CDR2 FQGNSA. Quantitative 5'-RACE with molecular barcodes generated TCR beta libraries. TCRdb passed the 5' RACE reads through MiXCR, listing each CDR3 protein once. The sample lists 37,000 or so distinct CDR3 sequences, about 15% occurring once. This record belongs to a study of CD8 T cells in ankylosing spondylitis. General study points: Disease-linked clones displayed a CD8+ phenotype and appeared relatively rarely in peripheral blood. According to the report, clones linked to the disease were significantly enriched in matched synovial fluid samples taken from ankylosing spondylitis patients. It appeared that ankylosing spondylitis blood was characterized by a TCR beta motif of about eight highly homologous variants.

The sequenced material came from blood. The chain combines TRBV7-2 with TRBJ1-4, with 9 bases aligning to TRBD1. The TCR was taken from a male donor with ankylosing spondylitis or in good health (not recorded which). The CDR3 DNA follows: TGTGCCAGCAGTAAGGGGACAGGGAGTGAAAAACTGTTTTTT. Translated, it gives CASSKGTGSEKLFF.